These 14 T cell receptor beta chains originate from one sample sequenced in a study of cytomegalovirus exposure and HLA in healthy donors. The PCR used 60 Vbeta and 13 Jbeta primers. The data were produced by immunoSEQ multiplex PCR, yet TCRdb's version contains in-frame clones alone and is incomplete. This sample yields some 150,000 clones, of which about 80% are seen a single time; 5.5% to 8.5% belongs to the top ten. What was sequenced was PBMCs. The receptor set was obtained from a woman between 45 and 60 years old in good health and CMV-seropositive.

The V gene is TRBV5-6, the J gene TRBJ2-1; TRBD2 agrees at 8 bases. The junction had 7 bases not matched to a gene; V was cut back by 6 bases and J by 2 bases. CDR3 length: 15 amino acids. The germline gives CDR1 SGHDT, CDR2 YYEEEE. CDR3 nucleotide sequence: TGTGCCAGCATCGGGCCGGGGGGGCCCTACAATGAGCAGTTCTTC. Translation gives CASIGPGGPYNEQFF.

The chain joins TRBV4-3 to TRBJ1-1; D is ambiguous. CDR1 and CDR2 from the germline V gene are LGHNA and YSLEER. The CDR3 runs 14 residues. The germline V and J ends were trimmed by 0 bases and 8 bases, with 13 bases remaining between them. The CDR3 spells CASSQDRWRPEAFF. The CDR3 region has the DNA TGCGCCAGCAGCCAAGATAGATGGAGGCCAGAAGCTTTCTTT.

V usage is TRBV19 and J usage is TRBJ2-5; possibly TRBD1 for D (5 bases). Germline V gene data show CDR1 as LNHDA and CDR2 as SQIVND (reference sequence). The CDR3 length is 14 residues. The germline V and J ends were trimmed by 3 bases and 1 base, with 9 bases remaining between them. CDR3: CASSIRASQETQYF. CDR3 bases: TGTGCCAGTAGTATCAGGGCCAGCCAAGAGACCCAGTACTTC.

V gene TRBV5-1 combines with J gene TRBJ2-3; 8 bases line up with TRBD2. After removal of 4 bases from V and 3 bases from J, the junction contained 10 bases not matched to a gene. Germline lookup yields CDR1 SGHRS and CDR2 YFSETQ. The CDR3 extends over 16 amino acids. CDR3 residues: CASSPAPSGGTDTQYF. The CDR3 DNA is TGCGCCAGCAGCCCGGCCCCCAGCGGGGGAACAGATACGCAGTATTTT. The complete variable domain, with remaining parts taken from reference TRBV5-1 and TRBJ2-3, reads KAGVTQTPRYLIKTRGQQVTLSCSPISGHRSVSWYQQTPGQGLQFLFEYFSETQRNKGNFPGRFSGRQFSNSRSEMNVSTLELGDSALYLCASSPAPSGGTDTQYFGPGTRLTVL.

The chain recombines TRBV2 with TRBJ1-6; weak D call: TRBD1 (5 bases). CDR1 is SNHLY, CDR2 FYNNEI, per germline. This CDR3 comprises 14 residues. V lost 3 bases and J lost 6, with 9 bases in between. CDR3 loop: CASSDSGGNSPLHF. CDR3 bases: TGTGCCAGCAGTGATTCGGGGGGTAATTCACCCCTCCACTTT.

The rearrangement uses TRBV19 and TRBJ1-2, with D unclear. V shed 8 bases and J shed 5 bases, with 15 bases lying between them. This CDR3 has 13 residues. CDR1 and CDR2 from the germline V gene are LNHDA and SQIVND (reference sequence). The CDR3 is CASASSSAYGYTF. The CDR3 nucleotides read TGTGCCAGTGCCTCTAGTTCAGCTTATGGCTACACCTTC.

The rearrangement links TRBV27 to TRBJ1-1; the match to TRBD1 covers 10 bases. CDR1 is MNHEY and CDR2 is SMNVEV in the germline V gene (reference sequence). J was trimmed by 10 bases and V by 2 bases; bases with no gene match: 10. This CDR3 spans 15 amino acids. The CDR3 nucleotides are TGTGCCAGCAGTTTACAGTCCCGGGACAGGGGTTTAGCTTTCTTT. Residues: CASSLQSRDRGLAFF.

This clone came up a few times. In DNA, the CDR3 is TGCGCCAGCAGCCTAAGAAGGGGGACCGGGGAGCTGTTTTTT. This encodes CASSLRRGTGELFF. The chain recombines TRBV5-1 with TRBJ2-2; D is perhaps TRBD1 (6 bases). CDR1 and CDR2 from the germline V gene are SGHRS and YFSETQ. Trimming cost V 4 bases and J 5 bases, with 12 bases left between them. The CDR3 runs to 14 residues.

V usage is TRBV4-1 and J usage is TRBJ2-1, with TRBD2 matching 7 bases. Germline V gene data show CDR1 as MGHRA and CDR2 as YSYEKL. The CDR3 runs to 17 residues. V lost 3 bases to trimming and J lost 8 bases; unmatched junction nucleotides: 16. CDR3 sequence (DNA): TGCGCCAGCAGCCAGATTCTGGAGAAGCGGGGAGGGGATGAGCAGTTCTTC. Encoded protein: CASSQILEKRGGDEQFF.

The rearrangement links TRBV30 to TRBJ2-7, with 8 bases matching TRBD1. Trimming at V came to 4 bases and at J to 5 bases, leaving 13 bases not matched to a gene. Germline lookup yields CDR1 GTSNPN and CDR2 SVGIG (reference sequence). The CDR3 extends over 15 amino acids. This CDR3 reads CAWTKKGQDSDEQYF. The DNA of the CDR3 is TGTGCCTGGACCAAAAAGGGACAGGATTCCGACGAGCAGTACTTC.

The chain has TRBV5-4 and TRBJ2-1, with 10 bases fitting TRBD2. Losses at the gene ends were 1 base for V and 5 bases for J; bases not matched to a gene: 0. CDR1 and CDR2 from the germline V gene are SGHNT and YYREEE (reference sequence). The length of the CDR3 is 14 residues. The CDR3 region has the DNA TGTGCCAGCAGCTTGACTAGCGGGGACAATGAGCAGTTCTTC. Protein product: CASSLTSGDNEQFF.

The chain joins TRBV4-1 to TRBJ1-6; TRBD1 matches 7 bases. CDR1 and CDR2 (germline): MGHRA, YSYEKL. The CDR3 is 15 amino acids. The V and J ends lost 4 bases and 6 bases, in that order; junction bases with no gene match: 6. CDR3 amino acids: CASSPPDRANSPLHF. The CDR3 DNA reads TGCGCCAGCAGCCCTCCCGACAGGGCTAATTCACCCCTCCACTTT.

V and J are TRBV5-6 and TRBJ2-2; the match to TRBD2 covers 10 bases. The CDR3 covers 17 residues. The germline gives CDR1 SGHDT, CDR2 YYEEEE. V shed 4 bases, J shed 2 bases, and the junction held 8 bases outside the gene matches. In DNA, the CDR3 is TGTGCCAGCAGCACGATAGCGGGGGGCTTCAACACCGGGGAGCTGTTTTTT. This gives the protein CASSTIAGGFNTGELFF.

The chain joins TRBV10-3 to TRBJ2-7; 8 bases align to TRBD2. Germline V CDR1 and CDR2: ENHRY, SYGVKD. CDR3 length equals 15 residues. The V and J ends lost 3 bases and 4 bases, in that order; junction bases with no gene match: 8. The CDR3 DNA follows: TGTGCCATCAGTGACCAGCGGGGGCCTTCGTACGAGCAGTACTTC. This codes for CAISDQRGPSYEQYF.